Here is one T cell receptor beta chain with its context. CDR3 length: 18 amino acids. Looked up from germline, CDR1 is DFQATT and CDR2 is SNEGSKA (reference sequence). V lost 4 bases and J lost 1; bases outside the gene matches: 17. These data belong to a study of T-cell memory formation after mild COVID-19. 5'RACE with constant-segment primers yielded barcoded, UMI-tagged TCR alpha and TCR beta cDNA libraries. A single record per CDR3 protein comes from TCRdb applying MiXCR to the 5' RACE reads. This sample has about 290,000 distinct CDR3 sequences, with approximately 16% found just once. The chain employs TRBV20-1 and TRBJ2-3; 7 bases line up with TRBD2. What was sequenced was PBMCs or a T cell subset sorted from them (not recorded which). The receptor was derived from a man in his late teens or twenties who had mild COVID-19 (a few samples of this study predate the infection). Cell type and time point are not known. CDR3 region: CSATPGLGRAVGTDTQYF. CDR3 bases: TGCAGTGCTACACCTGGACTAGGACGTGCGGTTGGCACAGATACGCAGTATTTT.